This T cell receptor beta chain was identified during a study of molecular identifiers for immune sequencing clone quantification. V was trimmed by 2 bases and J by 0 bases, leaving 10 bases between them. Germline CDR1 is ENHRY and CDR2 is SYGVKD. The CDR3 sequence is 15 residues long. TCRdb re-called the PCR reads with MiXCR, one entry per CDR3 protein. The table includes about 63,000 distinct CDR3 sequences, roughly a fifth detected once. Study outcomes and limitations: Spiked Jurkat TCR RNA originating from one cell could reportedly be identified amid one million naive cells.

Naive CD8 library inputs spanned 20,000 to 1,000,000 sorted cells and 10%, 30% or 50% RNA. CD8+CD4-CCR7+CD45RA+ cells were sorted as naive CD8 T cells. This clonotype was counted only a few times. Its antigen is not known. J is TRBJ1-2 and V is TRBV10-3; D not certain. This clonotype originated in a human donor in good health. Some libraries in this study had Jurkat cell RNA spiked in. Input material: naive CD8+ T cells from blood, with Jurkat cell RNA spiked in. Sample subset: FACS-sorted CD8+CD4-CCR7+CD45RA+ naive T cells. The CDR3 DNA reads as TGTGCCATCAGTGAGGAAATAGGAGCTAACTATGGCTACACCTTC. Translated: CAISEEIGANYGYTF.